A single sample gave rise to the 3 T cell receptor beta chains below, sequenced in a study of cytomegalovirus exposure and HLA in healthy donors (dated by TCRdb to about 2017). The library came from the immunoSEQ multiplex PCR assay. For the multiplex PCR, a mixture combining 60 forward primers for TCR Vbeta segments and 13 reverse primers for TCR Jbeta segments was used. The immuneACCESS repertoire file appears here via TCRdb, limited to in-frame rearrangements. These files lack a portion of the clones; in checked studies, under half of the deficit traces to unresolved V genes, and the cause of the others is not known. The sample profile shows roughly 100,000 clones; approximately 82% of them were found once. Around 8.5% of the sample is held by the ten biggest clonotypes. The specimen sequenced was PBMCs. These receptors all come from a man in his forties in good health and CMV-seropositive.

The chain carries TRBV28 and TRBJ1-6; D is undetermined. With 8 bases removed from V and 11 bases from J, the gap between germline ends came to 16 bases. CDR3 length: 13 residues. The germline gives CDR1 MDHEN, CDR2 SYDVKM. The CDR3 sequence is CASWAGSRAPLHF. CDR3 sequence (DNA): TGTGCCAGCTGGGCGGGAAGTAGGGCACCCCTCCACTTT. The variable domain in full, completed from reference TRBV28 and TRBJ1-6, reads DVKVTQSSRYLVKRTGEKVFLECVQDMDHENMFWYRQDPGLGLRLIYFSYDVKMKEKGDIPEGYSVSREKKERFSLILESASTNQTSMYLCASWAGSRAPLHFGNGTRLTVT.

This clone has just one count. The J gene is TRBJ2-1, the V gene TRBV7-2, with a tentative D call TRBD2 (6 bases). The CDR3 totals 18 residues. CDR1 is SGHTA and CDR2 is FQGNSA in the germline V gene. The V and J ends lost 3 bases and 5 bases respectively, with 23 bases between them. The CDR3 DNA follows: TGTGCCAGCAGCTTCGTCCTAAAAGCGGGCCAACGCCACAATGAGCAGTTCTTC. Translating gives CASSFVLKAGQRHNEQFF.

This chain uses TRBV5-4 with TRBJ1-1; D might be TRBD1 (6 bases). V was trimmed by 3 bases and J by 4 bases, leaving 16 bases between them. Germline V gives CDR1 SGHNT, CDR2 YYREEE (reference sequence). This CDR3 has 15 amino acids. The CDR3 nucleotides are TGTGCCAGCAGCTCCCAACAGGGAAGGGGCACTGAAGCTTTCTTT. This gives the protein CASSSQQGRGTEAFF.